These T cell receptor beta chains were read from a single sample in a study of T cell repertoires in cytomegalovirus infection. TCRdb itself ran the reads through MiXCR, one entry per CDR3 protein. The sample carries under 200,000 distinct CDR3 sequences, about 20% recorded once. No antigen has been identified for these receptors. Here the sequenced sample was CD8+ T cells from cultured PBMCs, taken from culture after CMV antigen stimulation. The receptors come from a human donor in good health (CMV status not recorded). Some clones in this sample may be carry-over from other donors' samples. CDR3s include the opening cysteine and the closing phenylalanine or tryptophan. A D gene is named only where the DNA matches it firmly. Clone size is stated in some rows and not others, as once, few, many or a class when expanded.

j_call	v_call	clone_size	d_call	cdr3_nt	cdr3_aa
TRBJ1-2	TRBV7-2	.	.	TGTGCCAGCAGCTCGGGTCTAGGGGGGTGGGGTTTCAACTATGGCTACACCTTC	CASSSGLGGWGFNYGYTF
TRBJ2-5	TRBV5-1	.	TRBD2	TGCGCCAGCAGCTGGGGTCGGGGGGGTCGGGAAGAGACCCAGTACTTC	CASSWGRGGREETQYF
TRBJ2-5	TRBV2	.	TRBD1	TGTGCCAGGGGGGACAGAACCCTTCGAGAGACCCAGTACTTC	CARGDRTLRETQYF
TRBJ1-1	TRBV7-9	few	.	TGTGCCAGCAGCCCCGTGGGCGGGGGCACTGAAGCTTTCTTT	CASSPVGGGTEAFF
TRBJ1-1	TRBV6-2/TRBV6-3	.	TRBD1	TGTGCCAGCAGCCCTTCCCCGGACAGGGCTGAAGCTTTCTTT	CASSPSPDRAEAFF
TRBJ2-1	TRBV12-3/TRBV12-4	few	.	TGTGCCAGCACCTTACACCTTGAAGACTACAATGAGCAGTTCTTC	CASTLHLEDYNEQFF
TRBJ2-7	TRBV7-6	.	.	TGTGCCAGCAGCCCCGGACACTACTACGAGCAGTACTTC	CASSPGHYYEQYF
TRBJ1-5	TRBV6-1	few	.	TGTGCCAGCAGTTGGACAGCGTATAGCAATCAGCCCCAGCATTTT	CASSWTAYSNQPQHF
TRBJ2-2	TRBV7-9	.	TRBD1	TGTGCCAGCAGCTCGGGGACCTTGACAGGGGCTAGCACCGGGGAGCTGTTTTTT	CASSSGTLTGASTGELFF
TRBJ2-7	TRBV29-1	few	.	TGCAGCGTCGAAACAGGACAGTTCCGCTACGAGCAGTACTTC	CSVETGQFRYEQYF
TRBJ2-7	TRBV7-9	.	.	TGTGCCAGCAGTCCCGGAGGCCATCGGAAGTACTTC	CASSPGGHRKYF
TRBJ2-7	TRBV7-8	medium-sized	TRBD1	TGTGCCAGCAGCTCCCGGACAGGGTCCCCCCACGAGCAGTACTTC	CASSSRTGSPHEQYF
TRBJ2-7	TRBV7-9	few	.	TGTGCCAGCAGCATAGACCTAGACGAAGGCTACGAGCAGTACTTC	CASSIDLDEGYEQYF
TRBJ2-5	TRBV7-2	.	TRBD1	TGTGCCAGCAGCATACCGGGACAGGGCATTTTGGAGACCCAGTACTTC	CASSIPGQGILETQYF
TRBJ2-7	TRBV7-6	.	.	TGTGCCAGCAGCTTAGGTCAAAAAGAGCAGTACTTC	CASSLGQKEQYF
TRBJ1-1	TRBV7-2	.	.	TGTGCCAGCAGCCTAAGGAACACCTTCAACACTGAAGCTTTCTTT	CASSLRNTFNTEAFF
TRBJ1-1	TRBV12-3/TRBV12-4	.	TRBD1	TGTGCCAGCAGTCCAGGGGGCTCGGAAGCTTTCTTT	CASSPGGSEAFF
TRBJ2-2	TRBV4-3	medium-sized	.	TGCGCCAGCAGCCAAGTTGAACAGGGGGAGCTGTTTTTT	CASSQVEQGELFF
TRBJ1-5	TRBV7-6	few	.	TGTGCCAGCAGTCAAGGTAGCCAGCCCCAGCATTTT	CASSQGSQPQHF
TRBJ1-5	TRBV6-8	few	.	TGTGCCAGCAGTTATACAGGGCTGAACCAGCCCCAGCATTTT	CASSYTGLNQPQHF
TRBJ2-1	TRBV5-1	once	.	TGCGCCAGCAGCTTAAATCAGGGTCCCCATGAGCAGTTCTTC	CASSLNQGPHEQFF
TRBJ2-7	TRBV7-2	.	.	TGTGCCAGCAGCGCCATCTCCTACGAGCAGTACTTC	CASSAISYEQYF
TRBJ2-3	TRBV20-1	many	.	TGCAGTGCTAGATCCCTGGAAACAGATACGCAGTATTTT	CSARSLETDTQYF
TRBJ1-2	TRBV11-2	.	.	TGTGCCAGCAGCTTAATCATAAGGGGTTATAACTATGGCTACACCTTC	CASSLIIRGYNYGYTF
TRBJ2-5	TRBV6-2/TRBV6-3	few	TRBD2	TGTGCCAGCAGTCCCGGACTAGCGGGGGATAAAGAGACCCAGTACTTC	CASSPGLAGDKETQYF
TRBJ2-7	TRBV12-3/TRBV12-4	.	TRBD2	TGTGCCAGCAGTTTATTTCCGGCCCGGGGACTAGAGCAGTACTTC	CASSLFPARGLEQYF
TRBJ2-1	TRBV7-6	.	.	TGTGCCAGCAGCGACCCCAGGTTTAGCGGTAATCCCAATGAGCAGTTCTTC	CASSDPRFSGNPNEQFF
TRBJ1-1	TRBV7-2	.	.	TGTGCCAGCAGCACGACCCAGATCCTAACGAACACTGAAGCTTTCTTT	CASSTTQILTNTEAFF
TRBJ2-7	TRBV28	few	TRBD1	TGTGCCAGCAGAGTTAACAGGGGAGCCTCCTACGAGCAGTACTTC	CASRVNRGASYEQYF
TRBJ2-1	TRBV7-6	.	TRBD2	TGTGCCAGCAGTCCCCGGGACTATTCCTACAATGAGCAGTTCTTC	CASSPRDYSYNEQFF
TRBJ2-1	TRBV6-2/TRBV6-3	.	.	TGTGCCAGCAGTTACCCCGCGGACCCATCGAATGAGCAGTTCTTC	CASSYPADPSNEQFF
TRBJ1-1	TRBV20-1	few	TRBD1	TGCAGTGCCTACCGAGACAGGGAAACTGAAGCTTTCTTT	CSAYRDRETEAFF
TRBJ1-1	TRBV19	.	.	TGTGCCAGTAGTATCGAAAGGGTACCCACTGAAGCTTTCTTT	CASSIERVPTEAFF
TRBJ2-1	TRBV2	few	TRBD1	TGTGCCAGCAGTGAAAATTTCCGGGACAGGCTTTCGAATGAGCAGTTCTTC	CASSENFRDRLSNEQFF
TRBJ2-7	TRBV2	.	TRBD2	TGTGCCAGCAGTGTCCCTAGAGCGGGGGCTCAGCAGTACTTC	CASSVPRAGAQQYF
TRBJ2-7	TRBV29-1	few	.	TGCAGCGTTCCAACCCCGACAGAAGAGGGATCCTACGAGCAGTACTTC	CSVPTPTEEGSYEQYF